The clone carrying this T cell receptor (beta chain) is medium-sized. The antigen is unknown. Germline V lookup: CDR1 LNHNV, CDR2 YYDKDF (reference sequence). The CDR3 sequence is 14 residues long. V shed 0 bases and J shed 12 bases, with 15 bases lying between them. Whole-study findings and limits: Greatest tumor Treg TCR overlap was with tumor naive CD4+ cells. Larger-cohort validation covered only one TCR beta V-J rearrangement. The TCR gene usage of tumor memory CD4+ T cells clustered together with blood and lymph node memory CD4+ cells and with lymph node naive CD4+ cells.

MiXCR, run by TCRdb on the 5' RACE reads, gives a single entry per CDR3 protein. Among tens of thousands of distinct CDR3 sequences listed, about 28% were seen once. Naive CD4+ T cells were purified with Tregs depleted by CD25. The rearrangement joins TRBV15 to TRBJ2-1; D may match TRBD1 or TRBD2 (5 bases each). Sequencing was done on a sample of naive CD4+ T cells sorted from a lymph node. Subset indicated: naive CD4+ T cells, CD4+CD45RA+CD25-. This sequence was found in a female donor with breast cancer. CDR3 sequence reads: CATSRDGTHSGQFF. Here the CDR3 DNA reads TGTGCCACCAGCAGAGATGGGACCCATTCGGGGCAGTTCTTC.